This entry concerns a single TCR beta chain. This specimen comes from a study of cytomegalovirus exposure and HLA in healthy donors. At the level of the study: The roughly 120 million unique TCR beta sequences, from around 200 million T cells, were found by an earlier analysis.

The ends were cut back, 4 bases at V and 2 bases at J, with 19 bases in the middle. This CDR3 region has 16 residues. CDR1 SGHNT and CDR2 YYREEE come from the germline V gene (reference sequence). PCR involved 60 Vbeta and 13 Jbeta primers. Here immunoSEQ multiplex PCR was the method, and the copy in TCRdb shows in-frame clones only, minus some. The sample contains about 75,000 clones, around 83% of which appear only once. This receptor was identified in a man between 65 and 85 years old in good health and CMV-seropositive. The sample comprised PBMCs. J is TRBJ2-7 and V is TRBV5-4, with a tentative D call TRBD1 (6 bases). DNA for the CDR3: TGTGCCAGCAGCCATGACAGGTCCTCTTACGCCTACGAGCAGTACTTC. It codes for CASSHDRSSYAYEQYF.